The 19 T cell receptor beta chains below all came from one sample that was sequenced in a study of blood T cell repertoires in COVID-19 (dated by TCRdb to the early 2020s). The library was prepared using the immunoSEQ multiplex PCR assay. TCRdb holds this immuneACCESS table with in-frame rearrangements only. Some clones are missing; in checked studies, unresolved V genes explain under half, and the rest has no known cause. The sample records approximately 270,000 clones, about 87% of which are singletons. The leading ten clones occupy roughly 3.9% of the sample. The sequencing sample was made of PBMCs or T cells enriched from blood (not recorded which). These receptors all come from a woman in her twenties or thirties with acute COVID-19.

This chain uses TRBV19 with TRBJ2-1; D may be TRBD2 (6 bases). The CDR3 loop spans 15 amino acids. V lost 3 bases, J lost 4 bases, and 13 bases lay in between. Germline CDR1 is LNHDA and CDR2 is SQIVND (reference sequence). CDR3 amino acids: CASSMRGGKYNEQFF. CDR3 sequence (DNA): TGTGCCAGTAGTATGAGGGGCGGGAAGTACAATGAGCAGTTCTTC.

This clone was recorded once. The chain carries TRBV3-1 (or the pseudogene TRBV3-2) and TRBJ1-2; D unresolved. Germline CDR1 is LGHDT and CDR2 is YNNKEL (reference sequence). Trimming pared 4 bases from V and 0 bases from J, leaving 12 bases between. CDR3 length: 15 amino acids. Written as DNA, the CDR3 is TGTGCCAGCAGCCGTCAAGAGTTAGCTAACTATGGCTACACCTTC. Translated: CASSRQELANYGYTF.

This clone was seen more than once but under ten times. J is TRBJ1-1 and V is TRBV7-8, with 7 bases matching TRBD1. The CDR3 has 14 residues. Unmatched junction bases numbered 14, after V lost 4 bases and J lost 12 bases. Per germline, CDR1 SGHVS and CDR2 FQNEAQ. The DNA of the CDR3 is TGTGCCAGCAGCTCGTACGACAGGGTTCGTACGTCTTTCTTT. Its translation: CASSSYDRVRTSFF.

With respect to this clone: An end of the junction differs from the germline gene, which may be a read error. The V gene is TRBV24-1, the J gene TRBJ2-1; no reliable D call. Germline CDR1 KGHDR, CDR2 SFDVKD. CDR3 length equals 12 residues. The CDR3 nucleotides read TGTGCCACCAGTGATGCTAGTGGTGAGCCGTTCTTC. The encoded protein is CATSDASGEPFF.

The genes are TRBV25-1 and TRBJ2-2; D not resolved. Germline-derived CDR1 and CDR2 are MGHDK and SYGVNS. The CDR3 totals 12 residues. V was trimmed by 8 bases and J by 5 bases, leaving 9 bases between them. CDR3 in amino acids: CASLRGTGELFF. The CDR3 DNA reads TGTGCCAGCTTGAGAGGAACCGGGGAGCTGTTTTTT.

The genes are TRBV5-4 and TRBJ2-6; TRBD1 matches at 8 bases. The J segment lost 0 bases and the V segment lost 6 bases, leaving 11 bases of the junction unmatched. Per the germline V gene, CDR1 is SGHNT and CDR2 is YYREEE (reference sequence). This CDR3 spans 18 amino acids. In DNA, the CDR3 is TGTGCCAGCACCACAGGGGGTGCCTTTCTCTCTGGGGCCAACGTCCTGACTTTC. Translating gives CASTTGGAFLSGANVLTF.

Written as DNA, the CDR3 is TGTGCCACAGAGACAGGGAACACTGAAGCTTTCTTT. This encodes CATETGNTEAFF. The gene calls are TRBV2 and TRBJ1-1; the D gene is possibly TRBD1 (6 bases). The CDR3 loop spans 12 amino acids. Deletions cut 10 bases from V and 1 base from J, with 10 bases between. Germline values: CDR1 SNHLY, CDR2 FYNNEI.

The chain employs TRBV5-5 and TRBJ2-3; perhaps TRBD1 as D (6 bases). This CDR3 is built from 16 residues. V was shortened by 4 bases and J by 0 bases, with 15 bases between the two germline ends. CDR1 is SGHKS, CDR2 YYEKEE, per germline (reference sequence). The CDR3 is CASSALQGYSTDTQYF. Written as DNA, the CDR3 is TGTGCCAGCAGCGCTTTACAGGGATATAGCACAGATACGCAGTATTTT.

J is TRBJ1-1 and V is TRBV19; D unclear. The CDR3 runs to 14 residues. Germline V CDR1 and CDR2: LNHDA, SQIVND (reference sequence). Deletions cut 3 bases from V and 0 bases from J, with 8 bases between. This chain's CDR3 is CASSIEHMNTEAFF. The CDR3 DNA follows: TGTGCCAGTAGTATTGAACACATGAACACTGAAGCTTTCTTT.

This rearrangement joins TRBV15 to TRBJ1-1; unclear D gene. Germline-derived CDR1 and CDR2 are LNHNV and YYDKDF (reference sequence). The CDR3 is made up of 15 amino acids. V lost 2 bases and J 4 bases, leaving 14 bases between the germline ends. The CDR3 here is CATSRNPPEPTEAFF. The CDR3 DNA reads TGTGCCACCAGCAGAAACCCCCCGGAGCCCACTGAAGCTTTCTTT.

The chain combines TRBV27 with TRBJ2-2, with 8 bases identical to TRBD2. The ends lost 6 bases at V and 2 bases at J; junction bases unmatched: 14. The CDR3 loop spans 18 amino acids. Germline-derived CDR1 and CDR2 are MNHEY and SMNVEV (reference sequence). The CDR3 DNA reads as TGTGCCAGCAGCATCCTCGCTAGCGGGCACCGAAACACCGGGGAGCTGTTTTTT. It translates to CASSILASGHRNTGELFF.

Written as DNA, the CDR3 is TGTGCCAGCAGCACTAGCGGTGAGCAGTTCTTC. It is translated as CASSTSGEQFF. This chain uses TRBV13 with TRBJ2-1, with 8 bases identical to TRBD2. Germline V gene data show CDR1 as PRHDT and CDR2 as FYEKMQ (reference sequence). The CDR3 sequence is 11 residues long. V was pared by 5 bases and J by 9 bases, with 0 bases of the junction left unmatched.

The rearrangement uses TRBV9 and TRBJ2-3; D call uncertain. V was cut by 0 bases and J by 2 bases, with 4 bases left in between. The CDR3 is 13 residues long. Germline values: CDR1 SGDLS, CDR2 YYNGEE. CDR3 region: CASSVAFTDTQYF. For the CDR3, the DNA is TGTGCCAGCAGCGTAGCCTTCACAGATACGCAGTATTTT.

This clone was detected only once. The sample carries other DNA sequences with the same CDR3. This CDR3 is CASSSSDRNTEAFF. In DNA form, the CDR3 reads TGTGCCAGCAGCTCTTCGGACAGGAACACTGAAGCTTTCTTT. This chain links TRBV11-2 with TRBJ1-1, with D possibly matching TRBD1 (6 bases). V lost 4 bases and J lost 1, with 10 bases in between. This CDR3 has 14 amino acids. Germline V gene sequence: CDR1 SGHAT, CDR2 FQNNGV.

The chain joins TRBV24-1 to TRBJ1-1, with D perhaps matching TRBD1 (6 bases). V lost 2 bases and J 3 bases, leaving 6 bases between the germline ends. The CDR3 runs 13 residues. Germline CDR1 and CDR2: KGHDR and SFDVKD. The CDR3 loop is CATSDYRDTEAFF. CDR3 nucleotides: TGTGCCACCAGTGATTACAGGGACACTGAAGCTTTCTTT.

The chain joins TRBV2 to TRBJ2-7, with a possible D match to TRBD2 (7 bases). Per germline, CDR1 SNHLY and CDR2 FYNNEI. V was cut by 6 bases and J by 7 bases, with 19 bases left in between. This CDR3 is built from 14 residues. The CDR3 nucleotides are TGTGCCAGCAGATCGGGGGGCTCCGTCCAAGAGCAGTACTTC. Translated, it gives CASRSGGSVQEQYF. The full variable domain, in which reference TRBV2 and TRBJ2-7 provide the parts outside the CDR3, is EPEVTQTPSHQVTQMGQEVILRCVPISNHLYFYWYRQILGQKVEFLVSFYNNEISEKSEIFDDQFSVERPDGSNFTLKIRSTKLEDSAMYFCASRSGGSVQEQYFGPGTRLTVT.

The chain has TRBV12-3 or TRBV12-4 and TRBJ1-1; TRBD1 aligns across 7 bases. The CDR3 is 11 residues long. The ends lost 4 bases at V and 8 bases at J; junction bases unmatched: 1. The CDR3 nucleotides are TGTGCCAGCAGTTCGACAGGGGAAGCTTTCTTT. Protein: CASSSTGEAFF.

This rearrangement joins TRBV7-2 to TRBJ2-7; tentative D call: TRBD1 (5 bases). Germline loops: CDR1 SGHTA, CDR2 FQGNSA. V lost 6 bases and J 6 bases, leaving 24 bases between the germline ends. This CDR3 has 16 amino acids. CDR3 sequence reads: CASRKQGLFGSGEQYF. Here the CDR3 DNA reads TGTGCCAGCAGAAAGCAGGGCTTGTTTGGATCAGGCGAGCAGTACTTC.

The V and J genes are TRBV9 and TRBJ2-1, with a tentative D call TRBD2 (6 bases). The CDR3 is made up of 14 amino acids. Trimming removed 0 bases from V and 10 bases from J, with 14 bases in between. The germline gives CDR1 SGDLS, CDR2 YYNGEE. The CDR3 sequence: CASSVASLEGEQFF. CDR3 DNA: TGTGCCAGCAGCGTAGCCAGCCTGGAGGGGGAGCAGTTCTTC.